These T cell receptor beta chains were read from a single sample in a study of cytomegalovirus exposure and HLA in healthy donors. TCRdb's table, derived via immunoSEQ multiplex PCR, lists solely in-frame clones and lacks some. The sample contains 130,000 or so clones, approximately 8.7% of which appear only once. Sequenced material: PBMCs. These receptors originate from a man in his forties in good health and CMV-seronegative. Each CDR3 is given with its conserved first and last residue. Fields, in order: V gene, D gene, J gene, clone size, CDR3 DNA, CDR3 protein. The D gene is left open where the match is weak. Clone size appears in some rows only: once, few, many, or a class for an expanded clone.

>TRBV9|TRBD1|TRBJ1-3|few
TGTGCCAGCAGCGGCACAGGGGGAACTCTCTCTGGAAACACCATATATTTT
CASSGTGGTLSGNTIYF
>TRBV5-1|TRBD2|TRBJ2-7|.
TGCGCCAGCAGCGCAAGCGGGGGAAGCTCCTACGAGCAGTACTTC
CASSASGGSSYEQYF
>TRBV5-4|TRBD2|TRBJ2-5|.
TGTGCCAGCAGCCAAATGGTTGCGGGGGGCAGGGAGACCCAGTACTTC
CASSQMVAGGRETQYF
>TRBV6-5|.|TRBJ1-6|few
TGTGCCAGCAGTACTACAGGGATCACAAATTCACCCCTCCACTTT
CASSTTGITNSPLHF
>TRBV5-1|.|TRBJ1-1|few
TGCGCCAGCAGCTTACACCGGGACTGGAACACTGAAGCTTTCTTT
CASSLHRDWNTEAFF
>TRBV7-9|.|TRBJ1-6|.
TGTGCCAGCTCGGACAGTCCTAATTCACCCCTCCACTTT
CASSDSPNSPLHF
>TRBV4-2|.|TRBJ2-1|.
TGTGCCAGCAGCCCCTATATCTCCTACAATGAGCAGTTCTTC
CASSPYISYNEQFF
>TRBV11-2|.|TRBJ2-7|.
TGTGCCAGCAGCCTCGACGGGAACTCCTACGAGCAGTACTTC
CASSLDGNSYEQYF
>TRBV28|TRBD2|TRBJ2-5|.
TGTGCCAGCAGTCCCCTCGTAGCGGGGGCGCCCCTGGAGACCCAGTACTTC
CASSPLVAGAPLETQYF
>TRBV9|TRBD1|TRBJ2-7|few
TGTGCCAGCAGCTCCGGGACAGCTTACGAGCAGTACTTC
CASSSGTAYEQYF
>TRBV6-5|.|TRBJ1-2|.
TGTGCCAGCACCAAGGGTAGGGGTGGTGGCTACACCTTC
CASTKGRGGGYTF
>TRBV6-1|TRBD2|TRBJ2-5|.
TGTGCCAGCAGGGCGACTAGCGGGGGGACAGAGACCCAGTACTTC
CASRATSGGTETQYF
>TRBV5-6|TRBD1|TRBJ1-1|many
TGTGCCAGCAGCTTGGACAGGGGGTACACTGAAGCTTTCTTT
CASSLDRGYTEAFF
>TRBV27|.|TRBJ2-1|few
TGTGCCAGCAGTTTTAGCAATGAGCAGTTCTTC
CASSFSNEQFF
>TRBV5-1|.|TRBJ2-3|few
TGCGCCAGCAGGTTCAGGGGAGTGACAGATACGCAGTATTTT
CASRFRGVTDTQYF
>TRBV27|TRBD1|TRBJ2-7|few
TGTGCCAGCAGCGGGACAGAATCTCCCTACGAGCAGTACTTC
CASSGTESPYEQYF
>TRBV10-1|.|TRBJ2-7|.
TGCGCCAGCAGTGAGTCGGGCAGCTACGAGCAGTACTTC
CASSESGSYEQYF
>TRBV29-1|.|TRBJ2-2|.
TGCAGCGTTTCCAGGGATACCGGGGAGCTGTTTTTT
CSVSRDTGELFF
>TRBV19|.|TRBJ1-5|few
TGTGCCAGTAGTATAGATTCCAGGTCTCAGCCCCAGCATTTT
CASSIDSRSQPQHF
>TRBV11-2|.|TRBJ2-1|.
TGTGCCAGCAGCCCGGGATGGGGTTTATACAATGAGCAGTTCTTC
CASSPGWGLYNEQFF
>TRBV5-8|TRBD1|TRBJ2-7|few
TGTGCCAGCAGCTCGACCACCGGGACAGGGATCTACGAGCAGTACTTC
CASSSTTGTGIYEQYF
>TRBV2|TRBD1|TRBJ1-1|few
TGTGCCGTCCGAACAGGGGATAACACTGAAGCTTTCTTT
CAVRTGDNTEAFF